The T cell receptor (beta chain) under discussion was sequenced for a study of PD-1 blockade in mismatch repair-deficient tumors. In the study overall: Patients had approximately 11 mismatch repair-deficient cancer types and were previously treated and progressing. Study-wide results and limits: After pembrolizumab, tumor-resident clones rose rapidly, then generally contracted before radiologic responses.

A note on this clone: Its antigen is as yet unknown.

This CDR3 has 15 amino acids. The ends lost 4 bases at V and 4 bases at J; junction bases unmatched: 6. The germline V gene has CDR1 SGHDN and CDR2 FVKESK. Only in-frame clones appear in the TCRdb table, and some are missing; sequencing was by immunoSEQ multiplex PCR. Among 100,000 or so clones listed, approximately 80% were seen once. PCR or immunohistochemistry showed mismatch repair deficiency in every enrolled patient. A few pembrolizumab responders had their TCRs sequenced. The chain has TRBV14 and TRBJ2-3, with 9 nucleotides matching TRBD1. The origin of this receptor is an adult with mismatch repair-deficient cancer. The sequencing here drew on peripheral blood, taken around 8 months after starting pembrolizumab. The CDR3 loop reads CASSPTGGRADTQYF. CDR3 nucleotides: TGTGCCAGCAGCCCGACAGGGGGGAGAGCAGATACGCAGTATTTT. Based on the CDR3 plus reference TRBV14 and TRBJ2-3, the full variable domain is EAGVTQFPSHSVIEKGQTVTLRCDPISGHDNLYWYRRVMGKEIKFLLHFVKESKQDESGMPNNRFLAERTGGTYSTLKVQPAELEDSGVYFCASSPTGGRADTQYFGPGTRLTVL.